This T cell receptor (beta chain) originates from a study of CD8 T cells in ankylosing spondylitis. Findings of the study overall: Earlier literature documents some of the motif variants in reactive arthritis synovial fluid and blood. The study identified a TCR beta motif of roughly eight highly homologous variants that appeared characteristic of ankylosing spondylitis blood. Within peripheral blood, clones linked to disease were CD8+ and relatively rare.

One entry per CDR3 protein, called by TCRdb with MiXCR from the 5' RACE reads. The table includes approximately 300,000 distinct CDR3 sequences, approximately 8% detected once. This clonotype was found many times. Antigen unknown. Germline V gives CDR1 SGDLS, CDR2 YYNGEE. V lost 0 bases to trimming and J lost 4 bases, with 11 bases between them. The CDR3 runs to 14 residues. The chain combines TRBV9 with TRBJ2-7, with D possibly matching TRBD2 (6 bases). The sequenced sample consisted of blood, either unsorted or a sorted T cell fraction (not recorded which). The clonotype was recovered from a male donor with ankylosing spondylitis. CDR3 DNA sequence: TGTGCCAGCAGCGTAGTTAGCGGAGGGTACGAGCAGTACTTC. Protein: CASSVVSGGYEQYF.